These T cell receptor beta chains were read from a single sample in a study of blood T cell repertoires in COVID-19. Profiled with immunoSEQ multiplex PCR; TCRdb holds only in-frame clones, not every one. The repertoire holds over 250,000 clones, 88% seen once, with about 4% in the top ten. The sequencing sample was made of peripheral blood. Source of these receptors: a man in his 60s who had recovered from COVID-19. Both conserved end residues are part of each CDR3. The D gene is left open where the match is weak. For some rows the clone size is stated as once, few or many, or as a class when expanded; others skip it.

size: NA
V: TRBV5-1
D: NA
CDR3: CASSLAWEDKSVNEQFF

size: NA
V: TRBV5-1
D: NA
CDR3: CASNQGSENYGYTF

size: NA
V: TRBV18
D: NA
CDR3: CASSVASYQETQYF

size: NA
V: TRBV12-3/TRBV12-4
D: NA
CDR3: CASSPRLNEKLFF

size: NA
V: TRBV5-1
D: NA
CDR3: CASTKDKTRPRDEQYF

size: NA
V: TRBV18
D: TRBD1
CDR3: CASSPVSTGQGSSGANVLTF

size: few
V: TRBV2
D: NA
CDR3: CASSVRGNEQYF

size: NA
V: TRBV5-6
D: NA
CDR3: CASSHNIRDSNEYGYTF

size: few
V: TRBV6-2/TRBV6-3
D: TRBD2
CDR3: CASSYGTGGSTDTQYF

size: NA
V: TRBV21-1
D: NA
CDR3: CASSKEVQGPNTGELFF

size: NA
V: TRBV9
D: TRBD1
CDR3: CASSVRGLPASGNTIYF

size: NA
V: TRBV27
D: TRBD2
CDR3: CASRPRGLAGGQLFTGELFF

size: NA
V: TRBV5-1
D: NA
CDR3: CASKPLVLADTQYF

size: NA
V: TRBV4-2
D: NA
CDR3: CASSQDLTGPGGYTF

size: NA
V: TRBV6-1
D: TRBD1
CDR3: CASSEFHWGTGGTYEQYF

size: NA
V: TRBV21-1
D: NA
CDR3: CASSKARPGQETQYF

size: NA
V: TRBV6-5
D: TRBD1
CDR3: CASSDRGGYEQYF

size: NA
V: TRBV7-9
D: TRBD1
CDR3: CASSSRQGYNEQYF

size: NA
V: TRBV3-1/TRBV3-2
D: TRBD2
CDR3: CASSLSGGLTGELFF

size: NA
V: TRBV18
D: TRBD2
CDR3: CASSPPGRGGSYEQYF

size: NA
V: TRBV7-9
D: TRBD2
CDR3: CASSRGGLAGTYNEQFF

size: NA
V: TRBV7-6
D: TRBD2
CDR3: CASSLVAGGLVTDTQYF

size: many
V: TRBV5-6
D: NA
CDR3: CASSFGIRGSSYEQYF

size: NA
V: TRBV19
D: NA
CDR3: CASAERSVAKNIQYF

size: NA
V: TRBV10-1
D: NA
CDR3: CASSRGSGNTIYF

size: NA
V: TRBV11-2
D: NA
CDR3: CASSLAGLEETQYF

size: once
V: TRBV7-9
D: NA
CDR3: CASSLTGSPANSPLHF

size: NA
V: TRBV5-4
D: TRBD1
CDR3: CASRTGERSYGYTF

size: NA
V: TRBV6-1
D: NA
CDR3: CASSDKTHLLTQHF

size: NA
V: TRBV7-2
D: NA
CDR3: CASSRGIGGYGYTF

size: once
V: TRBV19
D: TRBD1
CDR3: CASSWDRGGKNIQYF

size: NA
V: TRBV18
D: TRBD1
CDR3: CASSPAGGYEQYF

size: NA
V: TRBV7-6
D: NA
CDR3: CASSMAGVTEAFF

size: NA
V: TRBV2
D: NA
CDR3: CATQQGRYEQYF

size: NA
V: TRBV6-2/TRBV6-3
D: NA
CDR3: CASSYPSGRASNQPQHF

size: few
V: TRBV5-1
D: NA
CDR3: CASSPGDSSWGSPLHF

size: NA
V: TRBV5-1
D: TRBD1
CDR3: CASSLALGRGLLNTGELFF

size: NA
V: TRBV5-4
D: TRBD2
CDR3: CASSSSGGTYEQYF

size: NA
V: TRBV4-2
D: NA
CDR3: CASSQVGMRGTEAFF

size: NA
V: TRBV9
D: NA
CDR3: CASSLTQGTNEKLFF

size: once
V: TRBV28
D: TRBD1
CDR3: CETKTGPHTEAFF

size: NA
V: TRBV7-2
D: NA
CDR3: CASSPVGGAYNEQFF

size: NA
V: TRBV7-6
D: TRBD2
CDR3: CASSLGVGGNTDTQYF

size: NA
V: TRBV6-2/TRBV6-3
D: TRBD1
CDR3: CASSYPTGAPYGYTF

size: NA
V: TRBV4-1
D: NA
CDR3: CASSLTDTAWVYGYTF

size: NA
V: TRBV14
D: NA
CDR3: CASSQGANSPLHF

size: once
V: TRBV12-2
D: NA
CDR3: CASRPGGQGASTDTQYF

size: NA
V: TRBV18
D: NA
CDR3: CASSPKTGLDTGELFF

size: NA
V: TRBV5-4
D: TRBD2
CDR3: CASSFGASGYTDTQYF

size: NA
V: TRBV5-1
D: NA
CDR3: CASSQGIVKGTEAFF

size: NA
V: TRBV14
D: NA
CDR3: CASSQEVAGAGGYTF

size: NA
V: TRBV6-5
D: NA
CDR3: CASKEDSGNTIYF

size: NA
V: TRBV7-2
D: NA
CDR3: CASSLVSSADRTHGYTF

size: NA
V: TRBV27
D: TRBD1
CDR3: CASSLRSGTVYNEQFF

size: NA
V: TRBV3-1/TRBV3-2
D: NA
CDR3: CASSPKNPQTGREAFF

size: NA
V: TRBV24-1
D: NA
CDR3: CATSEGSNEKLFF

size: NA
V: TRBV2
D: TRBD1
CDR3: CASSEVGPGQGRSGTQYF

size: NA
V: TRBV4-1
D: TRBD2
CDR3: CASSHETSGGARTGELFF

size: few
V: TRBV29-1
D: TRBD1
CDR3: CSARPVTGDNEKLFF

size: NA
V: TRBV3-1/TRBV3-2
D: NA
CDR3: CASSQVNRFFEGYTF